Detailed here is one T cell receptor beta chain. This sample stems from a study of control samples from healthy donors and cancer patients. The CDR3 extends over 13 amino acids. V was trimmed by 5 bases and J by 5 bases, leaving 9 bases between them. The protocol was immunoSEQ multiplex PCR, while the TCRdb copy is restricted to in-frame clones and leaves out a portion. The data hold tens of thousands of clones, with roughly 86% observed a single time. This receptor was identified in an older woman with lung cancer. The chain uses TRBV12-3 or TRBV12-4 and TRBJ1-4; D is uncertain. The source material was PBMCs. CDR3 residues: CASSEDGNEKLFF. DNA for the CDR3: TGTGCCAGCAGTGAGGACGGGAATGAAAAACTGTTTTTT.